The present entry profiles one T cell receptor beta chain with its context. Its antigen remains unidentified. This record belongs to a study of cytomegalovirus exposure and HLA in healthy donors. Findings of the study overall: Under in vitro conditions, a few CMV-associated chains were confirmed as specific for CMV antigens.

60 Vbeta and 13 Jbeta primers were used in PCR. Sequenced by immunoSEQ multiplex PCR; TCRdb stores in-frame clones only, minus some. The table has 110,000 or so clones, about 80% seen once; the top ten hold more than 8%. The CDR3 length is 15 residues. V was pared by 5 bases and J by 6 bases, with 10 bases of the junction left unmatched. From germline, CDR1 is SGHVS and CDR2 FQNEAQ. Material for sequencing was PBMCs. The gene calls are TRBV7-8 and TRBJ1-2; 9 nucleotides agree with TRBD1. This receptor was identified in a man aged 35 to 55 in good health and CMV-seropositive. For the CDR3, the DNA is TGTGCCAGCAGCAAAATCACGACAGGGGGTAATGGCTACACCTTC. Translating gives CASSKITTGGNGYTF.